Below are 19 T cell receptor beta chains sequenced from a single sample in a study of T cell repertoires in cytomegalovirus infection. TCRdb ran MiXCR on the reads and lists one entry per CDR3 protein. This sample yields hundreds of thousands of distinct CDR3 sequences, of which under 40% are seen a single time; more than 2.5% belongs to the top ten. The sample consisted of PBMCs. These receptors came from a human donor in good health (CMV status not recorded). Some clones in this sample may be carry-over from other donors' samples.

This clonotype was counted many times. The chain combines TRBV28 with TRBJ2-4, with 12 bases matching TRBD2. Germline V lookup: CDR1 MDHEN, CDR2 SYDVKM. The CDR3 is 16 amino acids. V gave up 4 bases and J gave up 3 bases; unmatched junction bases: 4. DNA for the CDR3: TGTGCCAGCAGTTACCTAGCGGGAGGGCTCAAAAACATTCAGTACTTC. It encodes CASSYLAGGLKNIQYF. The full variable domain, its missing parts supplied by reference TRBV28 and TRBJ2-4, is DVKVTQSSRYLVKRTGEKVFLECVQDMDHENMFWYRQDPGLGLRLIYFSYDVKMKEKGDIPEGYSVSREKKERFSLILESASTNQTSMYLCASSYLAGGLKNIQYFGAGTRLSVL.

This chain uses TRBV5-6 with TRBJ1-5; TRBD1 matches at 9 bases. Germline trimming cut 4 bases from V and 10 bases from J; bases unmatched to any gene: 9. The length of the CDR3 is 14 residues. From germline, CDR1 is SGHDT and CDR2 YYEEEE. The CDR3 nucleotides read TGTGCCAGCAGCAGGGACAGGGAAGGAGAACCCCAGCATTTT. This encodes CASSRDREGEPQHF.

Here the CDR3 DNA reads TGCGCCAGCGCAGACAGTCCCCTACACTACGGCAAGCAGTACTTC. The encoded protein is CASADSPLHYGKQYF. This sequence joins TRBV10-2 and TRBJ2-7, with D tentatively TRBD1 (5 bases). This CDR3 region has 15 residues. Per germline, CDR1 WSHSY and CDR2 SAAADI. V dropped 8 bases and J dropped 8 bases, with 25 bases sitting between them.

This clonotype was seen more than once but under ten times. This chain uses TRBV11-2 with TRBJ1-3; D gene uncertain. The CDR3 loop spans 14 amino acids. From germline, CDR1 is SGHAT and CDR2 FQNNGV. V was shortened by 5 bases and J by 0 bases, with 8 bases between the two germline ends. DNA for the CDR3: TGTGCCAGCAGCCAGACGGACTCTGGAAACACCATATATTTT. Translating gives CASSQTDSGNTIYF.

Here the CDR3 reads CASSLLRGGYEQYF. Here the CDR3 DNA reads TGTGCCAGCAGTTTACTCCGCGGGGGCTACGAGCAGTACTTC. The chain uses TRBV12-3 or TRBV12-4 and TRBJ2-7, with TRBD2 identical over 7 bases. The V and J ends lost 2 bases and 3 bases, in that order; junction bases with no gene match: 4. The CDR3 has 14 residues.

This clonotype was observed many times. CDR3: CASSLAGVHEQYF. The DNA for the CDR3 is TGTGCCAGCAGTTTAGCAGGGGTCCACGAGCAGTACTTC. V is TRBV12-3 or TRBV12-4 and J is TRBJ2-7, with D possibly being TRBD1 (5 bases). V was shortened by 0 bases and J by 5 bases, with 8 bases between the two germline ends. This CDR3 contains 13 residues.

This clonotype was picked up a small number of times. V usage is TRBV11-2 and J usage is TRBJ2-2, with 8 nucleotides matching TRBD2. From germline, CDR1 is SGHAT and CDR2 FQNNGV. The CDR3 spans 17 residues. The V and J ends lost 1 base and 9 bases, in that order; junction bases with no gene match: 13. The CDR3 region has the DNA TGTGCCAGCAGCTTAGTGGCCAGCGGGGGCCCCCTCAGGGAGCTGTTTTTT. The encoded protein is CASSLVASGGPLRELFF.

The gene calls are TRBV28 and TRBJ2-7, with TRBD1 matching 7 bases. This CDR3 has 16 residues. Trimming cost V 6 bases and J 6 bases; bases outside gene matches: 17. The germline CDR1 and CDR2 sequences are MDHEN and SYDVKM. In nucleotides, the CDR3 is TGTGCCAGCAGACCAGGAGCGGTTCCAAGGGGGCGCGAGCAGTACTTC. Translation gives CASRPGAVPRGREQYF. The entire variable domain, with the rest obtained from reference TRBV28 and TRBJ2-7, is as follows: DVKVTQSSRYLVKRTGEKVFLECVQDMDHENMFWYRQDPGLGLRLIYFSYDVKMKEKGDIPEGYSVSREKKERFSLILESASTNQTSMYLCASRPGAVPRGREQYFGPGTRLTVT.

In this sample, this clonotype turned up a few times. The chain is built from TRBV10-3 and TRBJ2-2; D remains ambiguous. CDR3 length: 17 residues. Trimming shortened V by 4 bases and J by 0 bases, and 15 bases separated the two germline ends. Germline CDR1 ENHRY, CDR2 SYGVKD. In nucleotides, the CDR3 is TGTGCCATCAGTGGGGCTACAACGTTCGCGAACACCGGGGAGCTGTTTTTT. This encodes CAISGATTFANTGELFF.

This clonotype was seen more than once but under ten times. The DNA for the CDR3 is TGTGCCAGCAGTTCCCCCCATGAGCGGGGGCTACAACTGGGATCTTACGAGCAGTACTTC. Translated, it gives CASSSPHERGLQLGSYEQYF. This rearrangement joins TRBV6-2 or TRBV6-3 to TRBJ2-7; 8 bases map to TRBD2. From germline, CDR1 is MNHEY and CDR2 SVGEGT. The junction had 24 bases not matched to a gene; V was cut back by 4 bases and J by 4 bases. The CDR3 length is 20 residues.

V usage is TRBV28 and J usage is TRBJ2-7, with no clear D. Germline loops: CDR1 MDHEN, CDR2 SYDVKM. This CDR3 contains 12 residues. Trimming stripped 3 bases from V and 4 bases from J, with 7 bases between. This chain's CDR3 is CASSFFQYEQYF. The DNA of the CDR3 is TGTGCCAGCAGTTTCTTCCAGTACGAGCAGTACTTC.

The chain joins TRBV7-6 to TRBJ2-1; 9 nucleotides match TRBD1. V lost 5 bases, J lost 2 bases, and 4 bases stayed unmatched. The CDR3 has 15 residues. Germline V lookup: CDR1 SGHVS, CDR2 FNYEAQ. The CDR3 loop reads CASSPRQGAYNEQFF. The DNA of the CDR3 is TGTGCCAGCAGCCCCAGACAGGGGGCCTACAATGAGCAGTTCTTC.

This sequence joins TRBV24-1 and TRBJ1-1, with no clear D. Germline V lookup: CDR1 KGHDR, CDR2 SFDVKD. The V and J ends lost 2 bases and 4 bases respectively, with 4 bases between them. This CDR3 has 12 amino acids. DNA of the CDR3: TGTGCCACCAGTGATTGGGGCACTGAAGCTTTCTTT. As protein: CATSDWGTEAFF.

The chain links TRBV28 to TRBJ2-7; no definite D call. The CDR3 has 12 residues. The germline CDR1 and CDR2 sequences are MDHEN and SYDVKM. Trimming stripped 2 bases from V and 4 bases from J, with 6 bases between. This CDR3 reads CASSLIRYEQYF. CDR3 nucleotide sequence: TGTGCCAGCAGTTTAATTAGATACGAGCAGTACTTC.

V is TRBV27 and J is TRBJ2-3, with D tentatively TRBD1 or TRBD2 (5 bases each). The CDR3 is made up of 13 amino acids. Germline loops: CDR1 MNHEY, CDR2 SMNVEV (reference sequence). V was pared by 6 bases and J by 9 bases, with 16 bases between. CDR3 sequence (DNA): TGTGCCAGCAGCGTCATCGGGGACGTCACGCAGTATTTT. Residues: CASSVIGDVTQYF.

CDR3 residues: CASSRGLAGVISEQFF. In nucleotides, the CDR3 is TGTGCCAGCAGCCGAGGGCTAGCGGGAGTGATAAGTGAGCAGTTCTTC. The rearrangement links TRBV7-2 to TRBJ2-1, with 10 positions matching TRBD2. Germline V gene data show CDR1 as SGHTA and CDR2 as FQGNSA. This CDR3 is 16 amino acids long. The trim removed 5 bases at V and 9 bases at J, leaving 13 bases unmatched.

V gene TRBV6-1 combines with J gene TRBJ2-3, with 9 bases lining up with TRBD2. This CDR3 comprises 18 residues. Unmatched junction bases numbered 12, after V lost 5 bases and J lost 0 bases. Germline CDR1 and CDR2: MNHNS and SASEGT. For the CDR3, the DNA is TGTGCCAGCAGTTACGACGCGGGGGGGCCTTATAGCACAGATACGCAGTATTTT. Residues: CASSYDAGGPYSTDTQYF.

J is TRBJ2-7 and V is TRBV28, with D possibly TRBD2 on 6 matching bases. From germline, CDR1 is MDHEN and CDR2 SYDVKM. The CDR3 totals 14 residues. Trimming stripped 3 bases from V and 5 bases from J, with 14 bases between. The CDR3, as DNA: TGTGCCAGCAGTTTGAGTGGGGGGAAGGACGAGCAGTACTTC. Translation: CASSLSGGKDEQYF.

The chain is built from TRBV15 and TRBJ2-1; D may be TRBD1 (5 bases). The CDR3 is 14 amino acids. Trimming stripped 8 bases from V and 4 bases from J, with 15 bases between. CDR1 is LNHNV and CDR2 is YYDKDF in the germline V gene (reference sequence). CDR3 residues: CATAEGAPYNEQFF. The CDR3 nucleotides are TGTGCCACCGCTGAAGGGGCCCCATACAATGAGCAGTTCTTC.